This T cell receptor beta chain was sequenced in a study of OX40 agonist ivuxolimab in advanced cancers. At the level of the whole study: Ivuxolimab was a fully human IgG2 agonistic monoclonal antibody targeting the costimulatory receptor OX40 (CD134). Of the roughly 51 patients in dose escalation, about 20 had hepatocellular carcinoma, about 15 had melanoma, 9 had renal cell carcinoma and 9 had head and neck cancer. Intravenous ivuxolimab was administered to patients every 2 weeks at six dose levels: 0.01, 0.1, 0.3, 1.5, 3 and 10 mg/kg. Partial responses were achieved by three dose-escalation patients, of whom one had hepatocellular carcinoma and two had cutaneous melanoma. Prior anti-PD-1, anti-PD-L1 or anti-CTLA-4 therapy was permitted, and approximately 40% of dose-escalation patients had received checkpoint inhibitors. The dose-escalation cohort was 82.7% male with a mean age of about 60 years, ranging from 23 to 79. The paper describes the monotherapy dose-escalation part (N of about 57 patients) of the phase I trial of ivuxolimab. The point of sequencing TCRbeta in the periphery was to test whether ivuxolimab changed TCR sequence diversity and drove clonal T-cell expansion. General findings and caveats noted by the study authors: The antigen specificity of the peripheral T cells that underwent clonal expansion was not determined. Low levels of normalized T-cell clonal expansion were also shown by some nonresponding patients. On average, CD8+ T cells showed more expanded clones than CD4+ T cells after ivuxolimab. In the 0.1-3.0 mg/kg groups, partial responders were among the patients with the lowest normalized peripheral clonal expansion, particularly in CD8+ T cells. At doses from 0.1 to 3.0 mg/kg, clonal expansion was seen in both CD4+ and CD8+ blood T cells between baseline and week 6.

The trial excluded patients who had a history of autoimmune disease or were on systemic immunosuppression. Peripheral blood for TCR sequencing was collected from all dose cohorts at baseline, on cycle 4 day 1, and on cycle 7 day 1. The samples were taken from a phase I, first-in-human, multicenter, open-label dose-escalation trial of ivuxolimab. Adults with locally advanced or metastatic melanoma, renal cell, hepatocellular, or head and neck squamous cell carcinoma were enrolled in the trial. Before TCR sequencing, CD4+ T cells and CD8+ T cells from peripheral blood were sorted into separate populations. Genomic DNA was isolated from the sorted cells so that the TCRbeta CDR3 region could be sequenced. TCRbeta CDR3 regions were sequenced using the immunoSEQ Assay. Imported from immuneACCESS, the table was reduced by TCRdb to in-frame sequences with V and J called. These copies leave out some clones; in studies compared against another copy, an unresolved V gene accounts for under half, and the cause of the remainder is not known. Present in this sample are around 53,000 clones, about nine tenths of which were seen just once. More than 6.5% of the sample is held by the ten biggest clonotypes.

The CDR3 contains 15 residues, cysteine and phenylalanine counted. Only the CDR3 region is kept as DNA, spanning 45 bases read in frame from base 1. The germline ends are 12 bases apart after V is trimmed by 5 bases and J by 2 bases. Via the germline V gene, CDR1 is SGHNT and CDR2 YENEEA. Comments on this clone: No antigen is known for it. Base qualities are not at hand, and no much larger clone is one base apart.

The source of this sequence is an adult with an advanced solid tumor such as melanoma, head and neck, liver or kidney cancer. This sequence uses TRBV11-3 and TRBJ2-2; a tentative D call is TRBD2 (6 bases match). Sequencing was performed on CD4+ or CD8+ T cells sorted from blood, taken in a trial of the OX40 agonist ivuxolimab. At the DNA level, the sequence is TGTGCCAGCAGCAAAGACGGGGGAAACACCGGGGAGCTGTTTTTT. It codes for CASSKDGGNTGELFF.